This T cell receptor beta chain came from a study of T-cell memory formation after mild COVID-19. About the study: Clusters of TCRs were largely donor specific.

Comment on this clonotype: Its antigen is unknown.

Whole-study findings and limits: Contracting clones from day 15 to 85 showed balanced CD4/CD8; later expanders favored CD4+. In pre-infection memory, a portion of responding clones appeared, which suggested that cross-reactive memory joined. Clonal second-wave expansions that peaked on day 37 had unconfirmed SARS-CoV-2 specificity.

Each CDR3 protein is one row after TCRdb ran MiXCR on the 5' RACE reads. The sample has 250,000 to 350,000 distinct CDR3 sequences; approximately 20% are singletons. CDR3 size: 15 residues. Germline lookup yields CDR1 DFQATT and CDR2 SNEGSKA (reference sequence). V lost 3 bases, J lost 6 bases, and 10 bases stayed unmatched. V is TRBV20-1 and J is TRBJ2-1, with 8 bases fitting TRBD2. The sequence came from a young man who had mild COVID-19 (a few samples of this study predate the infection). Cell type and time point are not known. Input material: PBMCs or a T cell subset sorted from them (not recorded which). CDR3 region: CSASGGGPLGNEQFF. Written as DNA, the CDR3 is TGCAGTGCTAGTGGCGGGGGGCCCCTCGGCAATGAGCAGTTCTTC.